This T cell receptor (beta chain) was profiled in a study of shared clonotypes between healthy human individuals. Turning to the study itself: Donors were a couple of women and a few men aged 18 to 49.

The donors, all of them Caucasian adults, lived in Nashville, Tennessee. Trimming stripped 1 base from V and 0 bases from J, with 5 bases between. Germline values: CDR1 SGHNT, CDR2 YYREEE (reference sequence). The CDR3 has 14 residues. For this clone: Antigen specificity is unknown. Other DNA sequences in the sample encode the same CDR3.

Assay used: immunoSEQ multiplex PCR; TCRdb lists only in-frame clones, some missing. The sample includes more than 850,000 clones, approximately 80% seen only once; the top ten take 0.5% to 0.6%. The study's findings and limits: Estimated clonotype richness was generally higher in naive than memory subsets.

Sequencing used memory CD4+ T cells from PBMCs. Noted subset: CD45RA-negative fraction. The chain combines TRBV5-4 with TRBJ1-3; D remains ambiguous. This receptor was obtained from a man aged 18 to 30 in good health. Some clones in this sample may be carry-over from other donors' samples. DNA for the CDR3: TGTGCCAGCAGCTTGTCGAGCTCTGGAAACACCATATATTTT. The encoded protein is CASSLSSSGNTIYF.